This T cell receptor beta chain comes out of a study of blood T cell repertoires in COVID-19. About the research overall: Sources were T cells, B-cell-depleted T cells, or PBMCs; the material itself was cDNA or gDNA.

Original processing methods: It was from reference gene primer amplification that nucleated cell counts were estimated. Sequencing was performed with immunoSEQ multiplex PCR; in TCRdb, only in-frame clones are kept and a portion is missing. V and J calls and clone size are as listed in that table; D and trimming were resolved from the DNA. The profile shows 45,000 to 65,000 clones, around four fifths of them singletons. CDR3 size: 14 residues. Trimming left V 1 base short and J 5 bases short, with 10 bases between. Germline loops: CDR1 SGHTA, CDR2 FQGNSA. This clonotype was sampled from a man aged 60 to 69 with acute or convalescent COVID-19. V and J are TRBV7-2 and TRBJ2-3; D is possibly TRBD2 (6 bases). Sequencing input: peripheral blood. This CDR3 reads CASSLGNGGDTQYF. CDR3 DNA sequence: TGTGCCAGCAGCTTAGGGAACGGGGGAGATACGCAGTATTTT.